This T cell receptor beta chain is from a study of T-cell memory formation after mild COVID-19. Turning to the study itself: Largely donor-specific TCR clusters were found.

The germline CDR1 and CDR2 sequences are SGDLS and YYNGEE. The CDR3 length is 14 residues. The V and J ends lost 2 bases and 7 bases, in that order; junction bases with no gene match: 8. TCR alpha and TCR beta cDNA libraries carrying sample barcodes and UMIs came from 5'RACE with constant-segment primers. MiXCR, run by TCRdb on the 5' RACE reads, gives a single entry per CDR3 protein. The sample shows approximately 340,000 distinct CDR3 sequences, 15% to 20% of them seen only once. The rearrangement uses TRBV9 and TRBJ2-5, with 7 positions matching TRBD2. This TCR was recovered from a man between 18 and 29 years old who had mild COVID-19 (a few samples of this study predate the infection). Cell type and time point are not known. The source material was PBMCs or a T cell subset sorted from them (not recorded which). CDR3 protein: CASSVATSGGTQYF. CDR3 DNA: TGTGCCAGCAGCGTCGCTACATCGGGGGGGACCCAGTACTTC. Based on the CDR3 plus reference TRBV9 and TRBJ2-5, the full variable domain is DSGVTQTPKHLITATGQRVTLRCSPRSGDLSVYWYQQSLDQGLQFLIQYYNGEERAKGNILERFSAQQFPDLHSELNLSSLELGDSALYFCASSVATSGGTQYFGPGTRLLVL.